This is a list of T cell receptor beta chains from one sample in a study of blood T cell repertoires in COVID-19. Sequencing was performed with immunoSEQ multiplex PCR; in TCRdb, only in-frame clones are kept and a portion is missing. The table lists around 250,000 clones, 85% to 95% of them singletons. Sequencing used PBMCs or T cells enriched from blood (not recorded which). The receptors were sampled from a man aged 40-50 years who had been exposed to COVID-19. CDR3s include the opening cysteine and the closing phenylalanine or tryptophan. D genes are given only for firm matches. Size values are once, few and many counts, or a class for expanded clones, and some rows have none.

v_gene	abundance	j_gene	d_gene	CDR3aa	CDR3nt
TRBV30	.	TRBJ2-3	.	CAWSRRASTDTQYF	TGTGCCTGGAGTCGGCGGGCTAGCACAGATACGCAGTATTTT
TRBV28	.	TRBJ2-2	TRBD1	CASSPQGALENGELFF	TGTGCCAGCAGCCCGCAGGGGGCTTTGGAAAACGGGGAGCTGTTTTTT
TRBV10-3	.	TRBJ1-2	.	CAISEARAIYGYTF	TGTGCCATCAGTGAAGCCCGCGCGATCTATGGCTACACCTTC
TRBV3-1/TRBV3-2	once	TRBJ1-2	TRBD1	CASSQEGTGKNYGYTF	TGTGCCAGCAGCCAAGAAGGGACAGGGAAGAACTATGGCTACACCTTC
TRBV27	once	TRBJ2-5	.	CASSLSGGTQYF	TGTGCCAGCAGTTTATCTGGAGGGACCCAGTACTTC
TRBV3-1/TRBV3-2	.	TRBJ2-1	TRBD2	CASSRGLAGSVGNNEQFF	TGTGCCAGCAGCCGAGGACTAGCGGGGTCTGTGGGAAACAATGAGCAGTTCTTC
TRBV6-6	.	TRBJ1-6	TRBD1	CASSPLTGTAFSSPLHF	TGTGCCAGCAGTCCACTCACTGGGACAGCCTTTAGTTCACCCCTCCACTTT
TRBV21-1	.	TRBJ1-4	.	CASSKRGKAGKLFF	TGTGCCAGCAGCAAAAGGGGTAAAGCTGGAAAACTGTTTTTT
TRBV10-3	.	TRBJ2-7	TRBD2	CAITKGPTSGTYEQYF	TGTGCCATCACCAAGGGTCCTACTAGCGGGACCTACGAGCAGTACTTC
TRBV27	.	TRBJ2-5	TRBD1	CASSSGVGTGRRETQYF	TGTGCCAGCAGTTCAGGGGTCGGGACAGGGCGACGGGAGACCCAGTACTTC
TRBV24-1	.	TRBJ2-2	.	CATSEDSLGQRWTGELFF	TGTGCCACCAGTGAGGATTCTCTTGGACAGCGGTGGACCGGGGAGCTGTTTTTT
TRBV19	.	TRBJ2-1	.	CASSITGSSYNEQFF	TGTGCCAGTAGTATTACGGGGAGCTCCTACAATGAGCAGTTCTTC
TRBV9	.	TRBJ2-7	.	CASSADPGTTYEQYF	TGTGCCAGCAGCGCCGATCCGGGAACTACCTACGAGCAGTACTTC